The 15 T cell receptor beta chains in this list originate from one sample, sequenced in a study of T cell responses to AZD1222 COVID-19 vaccine. The repertoire was sequenced with immunoSEQ multiplex PCR; TCRdb's copy has only in-frame clones and lacks some. Of around 200,000 clones listed, 80% to 90% were seen once; the top ten hold more than 0.4%. Source: peripheral blood, taken on day 0 of AZD1222 vaccination. The source is an adult in good health.

The CDR3 DNA sequence: TGTGCCAGCAGTGAAGAGGGGGGGCCGAGATGGGAGCAGTACTTC. Its protein is CASSEEGGPRWEQYF. This chain links TRBV2 with TRBJ2-7, with D possibly TRBD2 on 7 matching bases. V dropped 1 base and J dropped 7 bases, with 17 bases sitting between them. CDR3 size: 15 residues. CDR1 and CDR2 (germline): SNHLY, FYNNEI.

The chain links TRBV27 to TRBJ1-4, with D maybe TRBD1 (6 bases). V dropped 3 bases and J dropped 8 bases, with 13 bases sitting between them. This CDR3 has 14 amino acids. Germline V gene data show CDR1 as MNHEY and CDR2 as SMNVEV (reference sequence). In nucleotides, the CDR3 is TGTGCCAGCAGTTTCTTTGAGGGGGACGAAAAACTGTTTTTT. Translating it yields CASSFFEGDEKLFF.

This chain connects TRBV6-1 to TRBJ2-1; 11 bases map to TRBD2. Germline V gene data show CDR1 as MNHNS and CDR2 as SASEGT. This CDR3 is built from 15 residues. The V gene end was trimmed by 3 bases and the J gene end by 4 bases; junction bases not matched to a gene: 2. The CDR3 is CASSEGLAVYNEQFF. CDR3 nucleotides: TGTGCCAGCAGTGAGGGACTAGCGGTTTACAATGAGCAGTTCTTC.

The rearrangement links TRBV29-1 to TRBJ1-2, with D unclear. Trimming removed 4 bases from V and 5 bases from J, with 8 bases in between. This CDR3 spans 11 amino acids. Germline V gene sequence: CDR1 SQVTM, CDR2 ANQGSEA. Here the CDR3 reads CSVVPVYGYTF. CDR3 sequence (DNA): TGCAGCGTTGTGCCAGTGTATGGCTACACCTTC.

The chain couples TRBV5-4 to TRBJ2-7; 11 nucleotides agree with TRBD2. V lost 4 bases, J lost 2 bases, and 5 bases stayed unmatched. The CDR3 loop spans 15 amino acids. Germline V gene lookup returns CDR1 SGHNT and CDR2 YYREEE (reference sequence). This chain's CDR3 is CASSTGGLAAYEQYF. The CDR3, as DNA: TGTGCCAGCAGCACCGGGGGACTAGCGGCCTACGAGCAGTACTTC.

The chain links TRBV2 to TRBJ2-1; D may match TRBD1 or TRBD2 (5 bases each). Deletions cut 1 base from V and 7 bases from J, with 5 bases between. Germline V gene lookup returns CDR1 SNHLY and CDR2 FYNNEI. This CDR3 contains 12 residues. The DNA for the CDR3 is TGTGCCAGCAGTGAAGGGGGGAATGAGCAGTTCTTC. This sequence encodes CASSEGGNEQFF.

The rearrangement joins TRBV18 to TRBJ2-3; maybe TRBD1 (5 bases). The CDR3 has 17 amino acids. Germline V CDR1 and CDR2: KGHSH, LQKENI. Between the trimmed V and J ends, which lost 3 bases and 2 bases, there was a span of 18 bases. The CDR3 here is CASSPLPTASNTDTQYF. The DNA of the CDR3 is TGTGCCAGCTCACCTTTGCCGACAGCCTCCAACACAGATACGCAGTATTTT.

The chain recombines TRBV6-5 with TRBJ1-5; a weak D match, TRBD1 (5 bases). This CDR3 is built from 15 residues. V gave up 8 bases and J gave up 0 bases, with 14 bases separating them. Germline CDR1 and CDR2: MNHEY and SVGAGI. CDR3 in amino acids: CASAAGGYSNQPQHF. Here the CDR3 DNA reads TGTGCCAGCGCCGCCGGGGGGTATAGCAATCAGCCCCAGCATTTT.

CDR3 bases: TGTGCCAGCAGTAATCCCGGGACTAGCGGGAGCTACGAGCAGTACTTC. Translation: CASSNPGTSGSYEQYF. V is TRBV28 and J is TRBJ2-7; the match to TRBD2 covers 14 bases. The CDR3 spans 16 residues. With V trimmed by 5 bases and J by 3 bases, 6 bases remained unmatched. Germline CDR1 and CDR2: MDHEN and SYDVKM.

This chain links TRBV9 with TRBJ2-7; unclear D gene. Between the trimmed V and J ends, which lost 0 bases and 0 bases, there was a span of 10 bases. Looked up from germline, CDR1 is SGDLS and CDR2 is YYNGEE. The CDR3 is made up of 15 amino acids. Here the CDR3 reads CASSVDISNSYEQYF. As DNA, the CDR3 is TGTGCCAGCAGCGTAGACATATCCAACTCCTACGAGCAGTACTTC.

This clone showed up many times. The genes are TRBV7-3 and TRBJ1-6; D perhaps matches TRBD1 (6 bases). Trimming removed 4 bases from V and 6 bases from J, with 13 bases in between. The length of the CDR3 is 15 residues. Germline V gene data show CDR1 as SGHTA and CDR2 as FQGTGA. CDR3 region: CASSSQGGGNSPLHF. In DNA form, the CDR3 reads TGTGCCAGCAGCTCCCAAGGGGGTGGTAATTCACCCCTCCACTTT.

This rearrangement joins TRBV5-1 to TRBJ2-1; 9 positions match TRBD1. The length of the CDR3 is 15 residues. Unmatched junction bases numbered 2, after V lost 0 bases and J lost 4 bases. Germline CDR1 is SGHRS and CDR2 is YFSETQ. The CDR3 DNA is TGCGCCAGCAGCTTGGAGGGACAGGGATACAATGAGCAGTTCTTC. Amino acid sequence: CASSLEGQGYNEQFF.

The chain recombines TRBV13 with TRBJ2-7; TRBD1 or TRBD2 may be the D gene (7 bases each). The CDR3 is 18 amino acids. V was clipped by 5 bases and J by 0 bases, with 23 bases between them. Germline assignment: CDR1 PRHDT and CDR2 FYEKMQ (reference sequence). CDR3: CASSPRGRGGRSSYEQYF. The CDR3, as DNA: TGTGCCAGCAGCCCCAGGGGCAGGGGGGGTAGGAGCTCCTACGAGCAGTACTTC.

This chain connects TRBV29-1 to TRBJ1-2; tentatively, D is TRBD1 (5 bases). Germline CDR1 SQVTM, CDR2 ANQGSEA. V was cut by 7 bases and J by 1 base, with 10 bases left in between. This CDR3 contains 12 residues. Here the CDR3 reads CSGSGDNYGYTF. CDR3 DNA sequence: TGCAGCGGGTCGGGGGATAACTATGGCTACACCTTC.

The chain links TRBV3-1 (or the pseudogene TRBV3-2) to TRBJ2-5; perhaps TRBD1 as D (5 bases). V was pared by 2 bases and J by 5 bases, with 18 bases between. Per the germline V gene, CDR1 is LGHDT and CDR2 is YNNKEL (reference sequence). CDR3 length: 16 amino acids. The CDR3 sequence: CASSQIPGQVGETQYF. The CDR3 coding sequence is TGTGCCAGCAGCCAAATCCCAGGGCAGGTGGGTGAGACCCAGTACTTC.